This T cell receptor (beta chain) was observed in a study of type 1 regulatory T cells. There are many counts of this clonotype. No antigen is known for it. Germline assignment: CDR1 ENHRY and CDR2 SYGVKD. This CDR3 is 10 amino acids long. The ends were cut back, 3 bases at V and 4 bases at J, with 0 bases in the middle. TCRdb fed the reads into MiXCR, producing one record per CDR3 protein. The sample consists of approximately 42,000 distinct CDR3 sequences, approximately 12% of them appearing once. The source is a human donor in good health. The rearrangement joins TRBV10-3 to TRBJ1-1; no reliable D call. Sequencing used cultured non-Tr1 T cells, either the whole culture or a sorted T cell fraction (not recorded which). The CDR3 here is CAISDTEAFF. In DNA, the CDR3 is TGTGCCATCAGTGACACTGAAGCTTTCTTT.